The clone carrying this T cell receptor beta chain was seen a few times. Its antigen is not identified. The sample originates from a study of cytomegalovirus exposure and HLA in healthy donors. In the study overall: From about 179 million T cells, an earlier analysis saw roughly 110 million unique TCR beta sequences. Whole-study results and caveats: Analysis was performed later, and it showed HLA-associated TCR beta chains to be more clonally expanded than equally common others.

PCR involved 60 Vbeta and 13 Jbeta primers. Original methodology: It was a later analysis that counted tens of millions of unique TCR beta chains, of which some 9.9 million were shared. The data were produced by immunoSEQ multiplex PCR, yet TCRdb's version contains in-frame clones alone and is incomplete. The V and J calls and clone size are taken from that table; D and trimming were inferred from the DNA. The data show some 120,000 clones, about 10% seen once. This CDR3 is built from 14 residues. V lost 3 bases, J lost 11 bases, and 19 bases lay in between. The V gene's germline CDR1 is MNHEY and CDR2 SMNVEV (reference sequence).

The chain has TRBV27 and TRBJ1-1; D is perhaps TRBD1 (6 bases). The sequencing sample was made of PBMCs. This sequence was found in a man under 40 in good health and CMV-seronegative. This CDR3 is CASSLVVGGREAFF. The CDR3 DNA sequence: TGTGCCAGCAGTTTGGTGGTTGGGGGCAGGGAGGCTTTCTTT.